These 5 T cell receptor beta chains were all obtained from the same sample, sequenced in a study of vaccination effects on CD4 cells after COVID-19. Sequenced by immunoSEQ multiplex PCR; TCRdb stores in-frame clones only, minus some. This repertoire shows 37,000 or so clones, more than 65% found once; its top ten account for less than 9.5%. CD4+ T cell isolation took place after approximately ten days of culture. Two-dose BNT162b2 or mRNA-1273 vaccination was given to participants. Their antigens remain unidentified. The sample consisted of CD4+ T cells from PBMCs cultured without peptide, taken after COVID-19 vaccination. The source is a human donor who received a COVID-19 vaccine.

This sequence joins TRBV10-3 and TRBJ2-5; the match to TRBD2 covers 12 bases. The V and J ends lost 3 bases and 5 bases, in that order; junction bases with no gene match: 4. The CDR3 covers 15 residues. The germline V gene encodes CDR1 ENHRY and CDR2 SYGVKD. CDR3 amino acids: CAISDGLAGGETQYF. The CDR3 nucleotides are TGTGCCATCAGTGATGGGCTAGCGGGAGGGGAGACCCAGTACTTC.

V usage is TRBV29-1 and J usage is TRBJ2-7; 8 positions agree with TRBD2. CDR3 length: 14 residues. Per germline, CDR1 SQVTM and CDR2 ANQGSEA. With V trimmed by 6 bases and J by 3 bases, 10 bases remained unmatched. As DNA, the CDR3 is TGCAGCGTCCGCAAGGGTACTAGCGGCTACGAGCAGTACTTC. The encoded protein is CSVRKGTSGYEQYF.

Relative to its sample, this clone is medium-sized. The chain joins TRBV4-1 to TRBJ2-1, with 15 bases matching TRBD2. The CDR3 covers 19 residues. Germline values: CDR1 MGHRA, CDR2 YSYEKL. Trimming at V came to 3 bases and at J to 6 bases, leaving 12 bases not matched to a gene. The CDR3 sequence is CASSHVGLAGGLVVNEQFF. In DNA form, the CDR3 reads TGCGCCAGCAGCCATGTAGGACTAGCGGGGGGGCTTGTGGTCAATGAGCAGTTCTTC.

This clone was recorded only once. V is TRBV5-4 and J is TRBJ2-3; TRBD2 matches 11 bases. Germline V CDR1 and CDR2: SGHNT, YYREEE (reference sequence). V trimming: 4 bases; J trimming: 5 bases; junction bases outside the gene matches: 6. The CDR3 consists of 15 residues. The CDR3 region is CASSKTSGMGDTQYF. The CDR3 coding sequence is TGTGCCAGCAGCAAGACTAGCGGGATGGGAGATACGCAGTATTTT.

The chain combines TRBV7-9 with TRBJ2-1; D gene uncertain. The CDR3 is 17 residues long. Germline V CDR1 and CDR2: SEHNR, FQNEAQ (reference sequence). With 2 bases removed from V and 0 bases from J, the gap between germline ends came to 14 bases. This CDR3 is CASSLRPRSTSYNEQFF. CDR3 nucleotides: TGTGCCAGCAGCTTAAGGCCCCGGAGTACCTCCTACAATGAGCAGTTCTTC.